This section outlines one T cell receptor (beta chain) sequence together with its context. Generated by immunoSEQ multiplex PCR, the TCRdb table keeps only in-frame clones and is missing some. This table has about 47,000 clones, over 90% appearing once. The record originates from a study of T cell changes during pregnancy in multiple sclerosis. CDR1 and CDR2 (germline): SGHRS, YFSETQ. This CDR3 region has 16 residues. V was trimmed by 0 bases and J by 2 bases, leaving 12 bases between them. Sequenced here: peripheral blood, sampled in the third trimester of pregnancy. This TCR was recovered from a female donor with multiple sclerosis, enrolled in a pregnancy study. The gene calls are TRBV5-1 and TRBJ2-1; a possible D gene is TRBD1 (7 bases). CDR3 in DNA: TGCGCCAGCAGCTTGGTTGGGGGGACAGCCTACAATGAGCAGTTCTTC. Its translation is CASSLVGGTAYNEQFF.